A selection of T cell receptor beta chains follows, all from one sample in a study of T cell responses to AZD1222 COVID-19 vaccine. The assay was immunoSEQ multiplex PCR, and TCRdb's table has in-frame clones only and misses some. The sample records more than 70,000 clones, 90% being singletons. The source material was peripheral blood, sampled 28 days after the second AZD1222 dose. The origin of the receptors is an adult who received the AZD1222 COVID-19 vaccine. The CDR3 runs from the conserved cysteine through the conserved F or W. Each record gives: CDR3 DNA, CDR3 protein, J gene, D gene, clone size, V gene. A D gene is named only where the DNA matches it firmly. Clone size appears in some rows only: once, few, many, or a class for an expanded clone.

cdr3_nt: TGTGCCAGCAGCCATGAGGACAGTGGAAAACTGTTTTTT
cdr3_aa: CASSHEDSGKLFF
j_call: TRBJ1-4
d_call: -
clone_size: -
v_call: TRBV3-1/TRBV3-2

cdr3_nt: TGTGCCAGCAGCTTGCCCGGTACTGGAGGAGCGACCTACGAGCAGTACTTC
cdr3_aa: CASSLPGTGGATYEQYF
j_call: TRBJ2-7
d_call: -
clone_size: -
v_call: TRBV11-3

cdr3_nt: TGTGCCAGCAGCCACCTTGGGGAAACTGAAGCTTTCTTT
cdr3_aa: CASSHLGETEAFF
j_call: TRBJ1-1
d_call: -
clone_size: -
v_call: TRBV3-1/TRBV3-2

cdr3_nt: TGCAGTGCTAGTTTTTGGCTAGCGGGACCCCCCCAAGACTCCTACGAGCAGTACTTC
cdr3_aa: CSASFWLAGPPQDSYEQYF
j_call: TRBJ2-7
d_call: TRBD2
clone_size: -
v_call: TRBV20-1

cdr3_nt: TGTGCCAGCACCATGGGCTACGCCAAAAACATTCAGTACTTC
cdr3_aa: CASTMGYAKNIQYF
j_call: TRBJ2-4
d_call: -
clone_size: -
v_call: TRBV7-9

cdr3_nt: TGTGCCAGCAGCTTGGCCCGAGCTAGCGGTTCAACAGATACGCAGTATTTT
cdr3_aa: CASSLARASGSTDTQYF
j_call: TRBJ2-3
d_call: TRBD2
clone_size: -
v_call: TRBV5-4

cdr3_nt: TGTGCCAGCAGACCCCGCCGGGACCCTAAGTATGAGCAGTTCTTC
cdr3_aa: CASRPRRDPKYEQFF
j_call: TRBJ2-1
d_call: -
clone_size: -
v_call: TRBV6-5

cdr3_nt: TGTGCCAGCAGTCTTCTTCGAGGGCCCGAAGCTTTCTTT
cdr3_aa: CASSLLRGPEAFF
j_call: TRBJ1-1
d_call: -
clone_size: -
v_call: TRBV7-2

cdr3_nt: TGTGCCAGCAGCTCCCAGGGAGGGGTTGGGGCCAACGTCCTGACTTTC
cdr3_aa: CASSSQGGVGANVLTF
j_call: TRBJ2-6
d_call: TRBD2
clone_size: -
v_call: TRBV7-3

cdr3_nt: TGTGCCATCAGTGAGTCGGGCGGGAGCTCCTACGAGCAGTACTTC
cdr3_aa: CAISESGGSSYEQYF
j_call: TRBJ2-7
d_call: TRBD2
clone_size: -
v_call: TRBV10-3

cdr3_nt: TGTGCCACCAGTGATGGACAGGGGCCTTATCCATCCTACGAGCAGTACTTC
cdr3_aa: CATSDGQGPYPSYEQYF
j_call: TRBJ2-7
d_call: TRBD1
clone_size: -
v_call: TRBV24-1

cdr3_nt: TGCAGCGACTCCGGGGGCGCCCAAGGGACGCAGTATTTT
cdr3_aa: CSDSGGAQGTQYF
j_call: TRBJ2-3
d_call: -
clone_size: -
v_call: TRBV29-1

cdr3_nt: TGTGCCGAGACAGGGAACCATAATTCACCCCTCCACTTT
cdr3_aa: CAETGNHNSPLHF
j_call: TRBJ1-6
d_call: -
clone_size: -
v_call: TRBV21-1

cdr3_nt: TGTGCCAGCAGCTTAGGGAGAGGGCGGAGGGAGACCCAGTACTTC
cdr3_aa: CASSLGRGRRETQYF
j_call: TRBJ2-5
d_call: -
clone_size: -
v_call: TRBV7-6

cdr3_nt: TGTGCCAGCAGCTTAGTTACCCAGTCTGATACCATATATTTT
cdr3_aa: CASSLVTQSDTIYF
j_call: TRBJ1-3
d_call: -
clone_size: -
v_call: TRBV11-2

cdr3_nt: TGTGCCAGCAGCCCGGGACTGTGCTACGGTGAGCAGTACTTC
cdr3_aa: CASSPGLCYGEQYF
j_call: TRBJ2-7
d_call: -
clone_size: -
v_call: TRBV3-1/TRBV3-2

cdr3_nt: TGTGCCAGCAGTGGAGGACAGGGTGATGAAAAACTGTTTTTT
cdr3_aa: CASSGGQGDEKLFF
j_call: TRBJ1-4
d_call: TRBD1
clone_size: -
v_call: TRBV2

cdr3_nt: TGTGCCAGCACCCTGGGGGATTCACCCCTCCACTTT
cdr3_aa: CASTLGDSPLHF
j_call: TRBJ1-6
d_call: -
clone_size: -
v_call: TRBV12-3/TRBV12-4

cdr3_nt: TGTGCCTGGAGTGTAGGGCGGACTAGCGGCCGCACAGATACGCAGTATTTT
cdr3_aa: CAWSVGRTSGRTDTQYF
j_call: TRBJ2-3
d_call: TRBD2
clone_size: few
v_call: TRBV30

cdr3_nt: TGTGCCACATCAAACAATGAGCAGTTCTTC
cdr3_aa: CATSNNEQFF
j_call: TRBJ2-1
d_call: -
clone_size: -
v_call: TRBV10-3

cdr3_nt: TGTGCCAGCAGCTCGTACCGGGGGGACACAGATACGCAGTATTTT
cdr3_aa: CASSSYRGDTDTQYF
j_call: TRBJ2-3
d_call: TRBD2
clone_size: -
v_call: TRBV5-4

cdr3_nt: TGCGCCAGCAGCCAAGGTAATGGAAACACGTATTCCTACGAGCAGTACTTC
cdr3_aa: CASSQGNGNTYSYEQYF
j_call: TRBJ2-7
d_call: -
clone_size: -
v_call: TRBV4-3

cdr3_nt: TGTGCCAGCAGCTTAGCGAGCATCTCTGGAAACACCATATATTTT
cdr3_aa: CASSLASISGNTIYF
j_call: TRBJ1-3
d_call: -
clone_size: -
v_call: TRBV7-6